Below are 25 T cell receptor beta chains sequenced from a single sample in a study of technical replicates of blood from a few donors. Assay: immunoSEQ multiplex PCR; the TCRdb copy retains only in-frame clones and omits some. The data show tens of thousands of clones, about 92% seen once. The specimen was T cells isolated from PBMCs. The receptors come from a human donor in good health.

The chain has TRBV27 and TRBJ1-2; TRBD1 agrees at 7 bases. This CDR3 has 14 residues. V shed 5 bases and J 4 bases; nucleotides not matched to a gene: 7. CDR1 and CDR2 (germline): MNHEY, SMNVEV (reference sequence). The CDR3 spells CASSPRQGGYGYTF. CDR3 DNA: TGTGCCAGCAGTCCCCGACAGGGAGGCTATGGCTACACCTTC.

The V call is TRBV29-1, the J call TRBJ1-5; TRBD1 matches 7 bases. This CDR3 region has 13 residues. Germline CDR1 reads SQVTM; CDR2 reads ANQGSEA. The J segment lost 7 bases and the V segment lost 8 bases, leaving 11 bases of the junction unmatched. As DNA, the CDR3 is TGCAGCTCCACAGGGGCCAAATTCCAGCCCCAGCATTTT. It codes for CSSTGAKFQPQHF.

This clone is a singleton in its sample. The genes are TRBV5-6 and TRBJ1-4; 11 bases are shared with TRBD1. J lost 3 bases, V lost 4 bases, and 5 bases had no gene match. Looked up from germline, CDR1 is SGHDT and CDR2 is YYEEEE. CDR3 length: 16 residues. The CDR3: CASSEDRGLPNEKLFF. The CDR3 DNA follows: TGTGCCAGCAGCGAGGACAGGGGGCTGCCTAATGAAAAACTGTTTTTT. Based on the CDR3 plus reference TRBV5-6 and TRBJ1-4, the full variable domain is DAGVTQSPTHLIKTRGQQVTLRCSPKSGHDTVSWYQQALGQGPQFIFQYYEEEERQRGNFPDRFSGHQFPNYSSELNVNALLLGDSALYLCASSEDRGLPNEKLFFGSGTQLSVL.

The chain joins TRBV6-5 to TRBJ1-3; no clear D gene. Germline CDR1 MNHEY, CDR2 SVGAGI. V shed 5 bases and J shed 0 bases, with 11 bases lying between them. This CDR3 contains 15 residues. The CDR3 DNA reads TGTGCCAGCAGTCCAGACTCAAACTCTGGAAACACCATATATTTT. It encodes CASSPDSNSGNTIYF.

The chain uses TRBV6-1 and TRBJ1-1; D gene unclear. V was cut by 9 bases and J by 3 bases, with 14 bases left in between. Looked up from germline, CDR1 is MNHNS and CDR2 is SASEGT. This CDR3 contains 13 residues. The CDR3 here is CASGRRRYTEAFF. For the CDR3, the DNA is TGTGCCAGTGGTCGCAGGCGATACACTGAAGCTTTCTTT.

Remarks on this clone: The same CDR3 arises from other DNA sequences in this sample as well. This chain links TRBV2 with TRBJ2-3; 14 bases agree with TRBD2. There are 15 residues in the CDR3. With V trimmed by 6 bases and J by 3 bases, 2 bases remained unmatched. Germline values: CDR1 SNHLY, CDR2 FYNNEI. DNA for the CDR3: TGTGCCAGCAGGAGACTAGCGGGAGGGACAGATACGCAGTATTTT. Its translation is CASRRLAGGTDTQYF.

This chain connects TRBV7-6 to TRBJ2-7, with 16 bases matching TRBD2. Germline V gives CDR1 SGHVS, CDR2 FNYEAQ. This CDR3 spans 17 amino acids. V dropped 3 bases and J dropped 3; count of bases not matched to a gene: 5. The CDR3 DNA follows: TGTGCCAGCAGCTTGGGGACTAGCGGGAGGGGTTTCTACGAGCAGTACTTC. Translating gives CASSLGTSGRGFYEQYF.

The chain uses TRBV21-1 and TRBJ2-7; the DNA was not used to check the table's D call, TRBD1. TRBV21-1 is recorded as a pseudogene. This CDR3 has 15 amino acids. The CDR3 region has the DNA TGTGCCAGCAGCAATAGTACAGACATGGCAACTCAACAGTACTTC. This sequence encodes CASSNSTDMATQQYF.

This clone was recorded only once. This chain uses TRBV10-3 with TRBJ1-2; 10 bases are shared with TRBD1. Germline V gene lookup returns CDR1 ENHRY and CDR2 SYGVKD. This CDR3 is 19 amino acids long. V lost 0 bases, J lost 5 bases, and 15 bases stayed unmatched. The DNA for the CDR3 is TGTGCCATCAGTGAGTCGACGAGGGCGGACAGGGGGACCTCTTATGGCTACACCTTC. Protein: CAISESTRADRGTSYGYTF.

This rearrangement joins TRBV2 to TRBJ2-2; 7 positions match TRBD1. The CDR3 is 15 amino acids. CDR1 SNHLY and CDR2 FYNNEI come from the germline V gene. Trimming at V came to 2 bases and at J to 4 bases, leaving 4 bases not matched to a gene. CDR3 in DNA: TGTGCCAGCAGTGAACAGGGACAGACCACCGGGGAGCTGTTTTTT. Encoded protein: CASSEQGQTTGELFF.

The chain employs TRBV6-5 and TRBJ1-5; D remains ambiguous. Germline V CDR1 and CDR2: MNHEY, SVGAGI. This CDR3 is 13 amino acids long. Trimming took 5 bases from V and 4 from J, leaving 9 bases between them. CDR3 in amino acids: CASSDMRNQPQHF. The CDR3 nucleotides read TGTGCCAGCAGTGATATGAGGAATCAGCCCCAGCATTTT.

The rearrangement joins TRBV11-2 to TRBJ2-6; no clear D gene. The germline gives CDR1 SGHAT, CDR2 FQNNGV. V was shortened by 1 base and J by 0 bases, with 7 bases between the two germline ends. The CDR3 length is 16 residues. Written as DNA, the CDR3 is TGTGCCAGCAGCTTAGTTCGGAGCTCTGGGGCCAACGTCCTGACTTTC. This encodes CASSLVRSSGANVLTF.

The chain has TRBV7-6 and TRBJ2-1, with 7 positions matching TRBD2. V shed 1 base, J shed 12 bases, and the junction held 12 bases outside the gene matches. Germline V gene sequence: CDR1 SGHVS, CDR2 FNYEAQ. The CDR3 runs 15 residues. This CDR3 reads CASSLVAPGLGGQFF. Here the CDR3 DNA reads TGTGCCAGCAGCTTAGTCGCCCCTGGACTAGGAGGGCAGTTCTTC.

V and J are TRBV7-2 and TRBJ2-7; 8 positions agree with TRBD1. CDR1 is SGHTA, CDR2 FQGNSA, per germline. Unmatched junction bases numbered 22, after V lost 0 bases and J lost 0 bases. The CDR3 contains 22 residues. This CDR3 is CASSLANQGAEFHRKSSYEQYF. CDR3 DNA sequence: TGTGCCAGCAGCTTAGCTAATCAGGGGGCTGAGTTCCACCGTAAAAGCTCCTACGAGCAGTACTTC.

The J gene is TRBJ2-7, the V gene TRBV11-2; 8 bases are a match to TRBD1. This CDR3 region has 15 residues. Germline lookup yields CDR1 SGHAT and CDR2 FQNNGV. V lost 5 bases to trimming and J lost 4 bases; unmatched junction nucleotides: 10. Here the CDR3 DNA reads TGTGCCAGCAGCCTAACAGGGGGAGAGGGGTACGAGCAGTACTTC. Encoded protein: CASSLTGGEGYEQYF.

This chain links TRBV5-1 with TRBJ2-6; D is undetermined. CDR3 length: 14 amino acids. CDR1 is SGHRS and CDR2 is YFSETQ in the germline V gene. The ends were cut back, 3 bases at V and 0 bases at J, with 4 bases in the middle. CDR3 sequence (DNA): TGCGCCAGCAGCTCTGTCTCTGGGGCCAACGTCCTGACTTTC. Residues: CASSSVSGANVLTF.

This rearrangement joins TRBV7-9 to TRBJ2-3, with 7 bases matching TRBD2. V lost 3 bases, J lost 5 bases, and 11 bases stayed unmatched. The CDR3 extends over 16 amino acids. CDR1 and CDR2 (germline): SEHNR, FQNEAQ (reference sequence). CDR3 DNA: TGTGCCAGCAGCTTCAAGGGGAGGGAATGGGGAGATACGCAGTATTTT. Its protein is CASSFKGREWGDTQYF.

V gene TRBV25-1 combines with J gene TRBJ1-1; weak D call: TRBD1 (5 bases). CDR3 length equals 13 residues. Per the germline V gene, CDR1 is MGHDK and CDR2 is SYGVNS. Deletions cut 10 bases from V and 6 bases from J, with 18 bases between. The CDR3 here is CATQTLRGAEAFF. The CDR3 nucleotides are TGTGCCACCCAGACCCTTAGGGGTGCTGAAGCTTTCTTT. Looking up the rest from reference TRBV25-1 and TRBJ1-1 gives the full variable domain: EADIYQTPRYLVIGTGKKITLECSQTMGHDKMYWYQQDPGMELHLIHYSYGVNSTEKGDLSSESTVSRIRTEHFPLTLESARPSHTSQYLCATQTLRGAEAFFGQGTRLTVV.

This clone was seen only once. The rearrangement joins TRBV18 to TRBJ2-7; 8 positions agree with TRBD1. The CDR3 extends over 15 amino acids. Germline CDR1 and CDR2: KGHSH and LQKENI. The trim removed 3 bases at V and 3 bases at J, leaving 7 bases unmatched. The CDR3 DNA is TGTGCCAGCTCACCCGACAGGGGTATGGACTACGAGCAGTACTTC. It translates to CASSPDRGMDYEQYF.

This chain uses TRBV2 with TRBJ1-1; a possible D gene is TRBD1 (5 bases). This CDR3 contains 11 residues. V dropped 4 bases and J dropped 8 bases, with 8 bases sitting between them. Looked up from germline, CDR1 is SNHLY and CDR2 is FYNNEI. This chain's CDR3 is CASSVPGEAFF. CDR3 DNA sequence: TGTGCCAGCAGTGTTCCAGGGGAAGCTTTCTTT. Drawing the rest from reference TRBV2 and TRBJ1-1, the complete variable domain is EPEVTQTPSHQVTQMGQEVILRCVPISNHLYFYWYRQILGQKVEFLVSFYNNEISEKSEIFDDQFSVERPDGSNFTLKIRSTKLEDSAMYFCASSVPGEAFFGQGTRLTVV.

The V and J genes are TRBV30 and TRBJ2-7, with TRBD2 matching 10 bases. This CDR3 spans 12 amino acids. The ends lost 8 bases at V and 2 bases at J; junction bases unmatched: 3. Germline V lookup: CDR1 GTSNPN, CDR2 SVGIG (reference sequence). CDR3 DNA sequence: TGTGCCACAAGCGGGAGGGCCTACGAGCAGTACTTC. Residues: CATSGRAYEQYF.

The rearrangement uses TRBV28 and TRBJ2-1; 13 bases are shared with TRBD2. The CDR3 contains 15 residues. V lost 8 bases, J lost 3 bases, and 4 bases stayed unmatched. Germline V gives CDR1 MDHEN, CDR2 SYDVKM. Here the CDR3 reads CASHGTSGNYNEQFF. CDR3 sequence (DNA): TGTGCCAGCCATGGGACTAGCGGGAACTACAATGAGCAGTTCTTC.

This chain joins TRBV11-2 and TRBJ1-4; D remains ambiguous. CDR3 length: 16 residues. Germline CDR1 and CDR2: SGHAT and FQNNGV. Trimming stripped 0 bases from V and 3 bases from J, with 11 bases between. For the CDR3, the DNA is TGTGCCAGCAGCTTAGACACGAGCGGAGCTAATGAAAAACTGTTTTTT. This codes for CASSLDTSGANEKLFF. The variable domain in full, with the rest retrieved from reference TRBV11-2 and TRBJ1-4, is EAGVAQSPRYKIIEKRQSVAFWCNPISGHATLYWYQQILGQGPKLLIQFQNNGVVDDSQLPKDRFSAERLKGVDSTLKIQPAKLEDSAVYLCASSLDTSGANEKLFFGSGTQLSVL.

This chain uses TRBV5-6 with TRBJ2-6; no reliable D call. CDR1 SGHDT and CDR2 YYEEEE come from the germline V gene. The V and J ends lost 2 bases and 0 bases respectively, with 9 bases between them. The CDR3 is 16 amino acids. CDR3 residues: CASSFPLLSGANVLTF. In DNA, the CDR3 is TGTGCCAGCAGCTTCCCGTTACTCTCTGGGGCCAACGTCCTGACTTTC.

The rearrangement links TRBV14 to TRBJ2-7; D is perhaps TRBD1 (5 bases). The CDR3 runs to 16 residues. Trimming left V 2 bases short and J 2 bases short, with 16 bases between. Per the germline V gene, CDR1 is SGHDN and CDR2 is FVKESK. The CDR3 nucleotides read TGTGCCAGCAGCCAAAACCCCAGGGTCCTAACCTACGAGCAGTACTTC. Translated, it gives CASSQNPRVLTYEQYF.